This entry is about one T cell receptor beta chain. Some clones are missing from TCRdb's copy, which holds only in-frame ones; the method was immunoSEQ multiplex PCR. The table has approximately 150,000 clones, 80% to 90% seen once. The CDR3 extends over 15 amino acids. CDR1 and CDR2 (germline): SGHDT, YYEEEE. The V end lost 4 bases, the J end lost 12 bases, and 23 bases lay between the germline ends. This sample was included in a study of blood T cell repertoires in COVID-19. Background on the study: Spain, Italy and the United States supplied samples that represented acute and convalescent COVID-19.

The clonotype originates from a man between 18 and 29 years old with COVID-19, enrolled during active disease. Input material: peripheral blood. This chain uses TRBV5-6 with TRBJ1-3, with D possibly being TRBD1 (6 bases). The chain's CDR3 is CASSTDRSSLAHIYF. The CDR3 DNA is TGTGCCAGCAGCACAGACAGGAGTTCTTTGGCTCACATATATTTT.